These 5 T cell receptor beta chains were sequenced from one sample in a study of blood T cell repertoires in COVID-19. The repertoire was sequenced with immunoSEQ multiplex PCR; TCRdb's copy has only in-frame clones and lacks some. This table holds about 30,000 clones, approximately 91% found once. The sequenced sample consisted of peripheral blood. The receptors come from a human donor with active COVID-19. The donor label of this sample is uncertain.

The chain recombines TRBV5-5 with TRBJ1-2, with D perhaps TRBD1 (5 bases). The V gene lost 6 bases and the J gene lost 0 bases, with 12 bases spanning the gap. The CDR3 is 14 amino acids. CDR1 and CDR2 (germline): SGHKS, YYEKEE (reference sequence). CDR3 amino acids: CASIPDTANYGYTF. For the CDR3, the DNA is TGTGCCAGCATTCCGGACACTGCTAACTATGGCTACACCTTC. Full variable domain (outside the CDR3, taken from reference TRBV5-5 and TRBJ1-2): DAGVTQSPTHLIKTRGQQVTLRCSPISGHKSVSWYQQVLGQGPQFIFQYYEKEERGRGNFPDRFSARQFPNYSSELNVNALLLGDSALYLCASIPDTANYGYTFGSGTRLTVV.

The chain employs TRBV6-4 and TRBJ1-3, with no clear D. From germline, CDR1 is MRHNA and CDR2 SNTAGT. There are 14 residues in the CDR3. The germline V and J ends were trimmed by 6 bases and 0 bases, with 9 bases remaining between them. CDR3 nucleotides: TGTGCCAGCAGCTCCGGGGACTCTGGAAACACCATATATTTT. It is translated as CASSSGDSGNTIYF.

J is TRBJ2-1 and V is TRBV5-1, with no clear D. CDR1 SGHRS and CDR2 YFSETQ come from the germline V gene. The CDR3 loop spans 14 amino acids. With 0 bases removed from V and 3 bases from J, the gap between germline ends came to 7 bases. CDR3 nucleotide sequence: TGCGCCAGCAGCTTGGACAGCATCTACAATGAGCAGTTCTTC. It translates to CASSLDSIYNEQFF.

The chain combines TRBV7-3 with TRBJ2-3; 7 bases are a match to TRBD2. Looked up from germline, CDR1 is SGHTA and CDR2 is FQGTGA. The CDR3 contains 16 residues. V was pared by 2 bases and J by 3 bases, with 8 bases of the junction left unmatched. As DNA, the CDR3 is TGTGCCAGCAGCTTACGGGGAGGGAGAAGTACAGATACGCAGTATTTT. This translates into CASSLRGGRSTDTQYF.

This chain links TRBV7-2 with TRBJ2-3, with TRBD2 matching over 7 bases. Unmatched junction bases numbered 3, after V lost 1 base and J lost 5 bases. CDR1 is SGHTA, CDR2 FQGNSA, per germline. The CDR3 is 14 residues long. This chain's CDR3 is CASSLGTGGDTQYF. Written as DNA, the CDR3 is TGTGCCAGCAGCTTAGGTACGGGAGGAGATACGCAGTATTTT.